The clone carrying this T cell receptor beta chain was detected only a few times. Its antigen is currently unknown. Germline V gene sequence: CDR1 SQVTM, CDR2 ANQGSEA. The germline V and J ends were trimmed by 7 bases and 5 bases, with 14 bases remaining between them. The CDR3 is 12 residues long. The library protocol tagged individual cDNA molecules with unique molecular identifiers. TCRdb ran MiXCR on the 5' RACE reads and lists one entry per CDR3 protein. The data contain about 81,000 distinct CDR3 sequences, approximately 6% of them singletons. This entry comes from a study of early T cells in non-severe SARS-CoV-2 infection. Study-level background: Chains from this unsorted whole-blood bulk RNA could not be paired. The study, taken as a whole, reports: Comparison of clonotypes with VDJdb favored anti-spike CD8 responses while missing private and CD4 specificities.

The TCR sequence derives from an adult who was a healthcare worker with PCR-confirmed SARS-CoV-2 infection or an uninfected control (not recorded which). This rearrangement joins TRBV29-1 to TRBJ2-5, with D perhaps matching TRBD1 or TRBD2 (5 bases each). Sequenced: whole blood. The CDR3 protein is CSGGGGKETQYF. The CDR3 DNA reads TGCAGCGGTGGTGGGGGTAAGGAGACCCAGTACTTC.